The present T cell receptor beta chain was sequenced within a study of blood T cell repertoires in COVID-19. The CDR3 is 13 amino acids. V was pared by 7 bases and J by 3 bases, with 5 bases of the junction left unmatched. Germline CDR1 is SNHLY and CDR2 is FYNNEI. The repertoire was sequenced with immunoSEQ multiplex PCR; TCRdb's copy has only in-frame clones and lacks some. The sample holds around 180,000 clones; approximately 80% are singletons and the top ten take about 12%. The origin of this receptor is a man aged 45 to 65 who had recovered from COVID-19. What was sequenced was PBMCs or T cells enriched from blood (not recorded which). This sequence joins TRBV2 and TRBJ2-5, with 7 positions matching TRBD2. CDR3 in amino acids: CASIDGTKETQYF. CDR3 in DNA: TGTGCCAGCATCGACGGGACTAAAGAGACCCAGTACTTC. The variable domain in full, completed from reference TRBV2 and TRBJ2-5, reads EPEVTQTPSHQVTQMGQEVILRCVPISNHLYFYWYRQILGQKVEFLVSFYNNEISEKSEIFDDQFSVERPDGSNFTLKIRSTKLEDSAMYFCASIDGTKETQYFGPGTRLLVL.